Presented here are 9 T cell receptor beta chains from one specimen sequenced in a study of CD8 T cells in Susac syndrome. Reverse transcription of roughly 0.45 to 1 ug RNA was performed with random hexamers. TCRdb re-analysed the immunoSEQ multiplex PCR reads in MiXCR, keeping a single row per CDR3 protein. Counted here are roughly 80,000 distinct CDR3 sequences, 90% to 95% occurring once; the ten biggest clones make up 0.5% to 0.65%. Sequenced: CD8+ T cells from PBMCs. The receptors stem from a human donor with multiple sclerosis.

This clonotype came up once. This rearrangement joins TRBV5-1 to TRBJ2-4; tentatively, D is TRBD1 (5 bases). The CDR3 spans 15 residues. In germline, CDR1 is SGHRS, CDR2 YFSETQ. V was cut by 4 bases and J by 2 bases, with 13 bases left in between. CDR3 amino acids: CASSTPTESKNIQYF. In DNA form, the CDR3 reads TGCGCCAGCAGCACCCCGACAGAATCCAAAAACATTCAGTACTTC.

The gene calls are TRBV20-1 and TRBJ2-5; D gene unclear. The CDR3 contains 10 residues. The ends were cut back, 3 bases at V and 2 bases at J, with 1 base in the middle. Germline CDR1 is DFQATT and CDR2 is SNEGSKA (reference sequence). Here the CDR3 reads CSASQETQYF. The CDR3 nucleotides are TGCAGTGCTAGTCAAGAGACCCAGTACTTC.

The rearrangement uses TRBV9 and TRBJ2-2; 11 positions agree with TRBD2. The CDR3 contains 15 residues. Germline loops: CDR1 SGDLS, CDR2 YYNGEE. With V trimmed by 3 bases and J by 3 bases, 1 base remained unmatched. Here the CDR3 DNA reads TGTGCCAGCAGCGGGGGACTAGCGGACACCGGGGAGCTGTTTTTT. This sequence encodes CASSGGLADTGELFF. The whole variable domain, filled in from reference TRBV9 and TRBJ2-2, reads DSGVTQTPKHLITATGQRVTLRCSPRSGDLSVYWYQQSLDQGLQFLIQYYNGEERAKGNILERFSAQQFPDLHSELNLSSLELGDSALYFCASSGGLADTGELFFGEGSRLTVL.

This clonotype was recorded only once. CDR3 residues: CASSLTGKETQYF. The CDR3 nucleotides are TGTGCCAGCAGCTTAACAGGAAAAGAGACCCAGTACTTC. The V and J genes are TRBV7-9 and TRBJ2-5; TRBD1 might be the D (5 bases). From germline, CDR1 is SEHNR and CDR2 FQNEAQ (reference sequence). The CDR3 runs to 13 residues. V shed 2 bases and J shed 3 bases, with 7 bases lying between them. The full variable domain, its missing parts supplied by reference TRBV7-9 and TRBJ2-5, is DTGVSQNPRHKITKRGQNVTFRCDPISEHNRLYWYRQTLGQGPEFLTYFQNEAQLEKSRLLSDRFSAERPKGSFSTLEIQRTEQGDSAMYLCASSLTGKETQYFGPGTRLLVL.

This rearrangement joins TRBV27 to TRBJ2-3; no clear D. V was shortened by 2 bases and J by 1 base, with 7 bases between the two germline ends. Per germline, CDR1 MNHEY and CDR2 SMNVEV (reference sequence). The CDR3 totals 14 residues. The CDR3 DNA sequence: TGTGCCAGCAGTTTAAGACTGCGCACAGATACGCAGTATTTT. Its protein is CASSLRLRTDTQYF.

V is TRBV4-3 and J is TRBJ1-2; possibly TRBD1 for D (6 bases). Germline V lookup: CDR1 LGHNA, CDR2 YSLEER. V lost 1 base and J 2 bases, leaving 11 bases between the germline ends. The length of the CDR3 is 15 residues. The CDR3 nucleotides are TGCGCCAGCAGCCAAGCCCGACAGGCCAACTATGGCTACACCTTC. Protein: CASSQARQANYGYTF.

The chain links TRBV19 to TRBJ2-2; D might be TRBD1 or TRBD2, each matching 5 bases. The germline gives CDR1 LNHDA, CDR2 SQIVND (reference sequence). The V end was cut by 2 bases, the J end by 4 bases, with 14 bases between. This CDR3 is 16 amino acids long. The CDR3 reads CASSIRQRGFTGELFF. CDR3 bases: TGTGCCAGTAGTATAAGACAGAGGGGCTTCACCGGGGAGCTGTTTTTT. The full variable domain, rest sourced from reference TRBV19 and TRBJ2-2, is DGGITQSPKYLFRKEGQNVTLSCEQNLNHDAMYWYRQDPGQGLRLIYYSQIVNDFQKGDIAEGYSVSREKKESFPLTVTSAQKNPTAFYLCASSIRQRGFTGELFFGEGSRLTVL.

The chain is built from TRBV7-8 and TRBJ1-1; TRBD1 matches 7 bases. CDR1 and CDR2 (germline): SGHVS, FQNEAQ. The CDR3 contains 14 residues. Trimming removed 5 bases from V and 6 bases from J; junction bases left unmatched: 9. The CDR3 nucleotides read TGTGCCAGCAGCACCTCACAGGGGATCCCTGAAGCTTTCTTT. It yields the protein CASSTSQGIPEAFF.

This clonotype was picked up a small number of times. This chain connects TRBV5-1 to TRBJ2-1; D remains unclear. CDR1 is SGHRS and CDR2 is YFSETQ in the germline V gene. V gave up 4 bases and J gave up 8 bases, with 13 bases separating them. The CDR3 sequence is 13 residues long. The CDR3 bases are TGCGCCAGCAGCCCGACCCGAGGCCATGAGCAGTTCTTC. It translates to CASSPTRGHEQFF.